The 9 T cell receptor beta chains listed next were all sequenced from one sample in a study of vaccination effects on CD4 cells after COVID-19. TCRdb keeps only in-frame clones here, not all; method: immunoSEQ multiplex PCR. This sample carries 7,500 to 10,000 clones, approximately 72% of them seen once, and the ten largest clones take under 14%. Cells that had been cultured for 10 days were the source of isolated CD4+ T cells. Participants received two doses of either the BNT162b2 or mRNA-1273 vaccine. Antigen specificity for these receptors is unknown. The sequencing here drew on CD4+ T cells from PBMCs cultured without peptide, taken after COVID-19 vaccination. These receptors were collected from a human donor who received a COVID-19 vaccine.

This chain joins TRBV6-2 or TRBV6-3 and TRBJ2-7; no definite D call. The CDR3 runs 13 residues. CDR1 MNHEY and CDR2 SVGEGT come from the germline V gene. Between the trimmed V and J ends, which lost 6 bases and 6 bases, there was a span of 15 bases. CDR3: CASSLLPRAEQYF. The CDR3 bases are TGTGCCAGCAGCCTCCTTCCACGGGCCGAGCAGTACTTC.

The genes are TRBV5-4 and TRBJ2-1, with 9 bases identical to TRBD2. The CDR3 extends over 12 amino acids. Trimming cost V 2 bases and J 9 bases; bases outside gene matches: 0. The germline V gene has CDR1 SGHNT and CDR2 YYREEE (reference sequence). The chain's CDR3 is CASSLAGGEQFF. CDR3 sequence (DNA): TGTGCCAGCAGCTTAGCGGGGGGTGAGCAGTTCTTC. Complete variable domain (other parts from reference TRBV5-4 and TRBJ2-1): ETGVTQSPTHLIKTRGQQVTLRCSSQSGHNTVSWYQQALGQGPQFIFQYYREEENGRGNFPPRFSGLQFPNYSSELNVNALELDDSALYLCASSLAGGEQFFGPGTRLTVL.

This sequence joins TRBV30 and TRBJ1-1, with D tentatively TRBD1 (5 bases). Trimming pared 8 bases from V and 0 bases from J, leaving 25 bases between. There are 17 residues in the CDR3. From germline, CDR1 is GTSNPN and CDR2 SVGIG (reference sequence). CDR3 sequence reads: CAVGWRGGGTMNTEAFF. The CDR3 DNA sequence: TGTGCCGTAGGCTGGAGGGGTGGAGGGACCATGAACACTGAAGCTTTCTTT.

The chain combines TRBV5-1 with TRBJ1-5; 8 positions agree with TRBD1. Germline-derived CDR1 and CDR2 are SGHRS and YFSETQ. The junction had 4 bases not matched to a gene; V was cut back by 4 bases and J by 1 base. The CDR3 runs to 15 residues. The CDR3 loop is CASSVQGGSNQPQHF. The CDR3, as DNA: TGCGCCAGCAGCGTACAGGGGGGGAGCAATCAGCCCCAGCATTTT.

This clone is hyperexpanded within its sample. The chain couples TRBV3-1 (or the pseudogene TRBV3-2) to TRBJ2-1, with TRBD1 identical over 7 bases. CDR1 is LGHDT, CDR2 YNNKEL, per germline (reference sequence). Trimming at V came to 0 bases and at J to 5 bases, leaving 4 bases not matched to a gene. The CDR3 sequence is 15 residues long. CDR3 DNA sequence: TGTGCCAGCAGCCAAGACGGACAGGCCCACAATGAGCAGTTCTTC. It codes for CASSQDGQAHNEQFF.

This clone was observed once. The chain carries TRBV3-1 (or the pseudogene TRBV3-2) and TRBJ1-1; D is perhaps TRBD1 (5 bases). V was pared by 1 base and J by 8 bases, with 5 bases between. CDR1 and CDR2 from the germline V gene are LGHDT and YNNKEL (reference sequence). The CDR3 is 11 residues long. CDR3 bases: TGTGCCAGCAGCCAAGGGGGCGAAGCTTTCTTT. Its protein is CASSQGGEAFF.

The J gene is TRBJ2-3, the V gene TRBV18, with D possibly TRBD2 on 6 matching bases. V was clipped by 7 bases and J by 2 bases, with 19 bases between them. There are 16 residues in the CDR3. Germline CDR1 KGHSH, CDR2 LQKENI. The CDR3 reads CASFALLAAHTDTQYF. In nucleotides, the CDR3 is TGTGCCAGCTTTGCCTTACTAGCCGCCCACACAGATACGCAGTATTTT.

The CDR3, as DNA: TGTGCCAGCAGCCAGGGACTCTCCGGGGAGAATGAGCAGTTCTTC. Its protein is CASSQGLSGENEQFF. This rearrangement joins TRBV28 to TRBJ2-1; weak D call: TRBD2 (6 bases). Trimming stripped 6 bases from V and 7 bases from J, with 19 bases between. The germline CDR1 and CDR2 sequences are MDHEN and SYDVKM. There are 15 residues in the CDR3.

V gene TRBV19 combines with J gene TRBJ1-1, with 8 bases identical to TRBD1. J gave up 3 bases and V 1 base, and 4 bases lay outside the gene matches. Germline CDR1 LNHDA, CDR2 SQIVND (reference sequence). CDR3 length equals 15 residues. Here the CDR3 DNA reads TGTGCCAGTAGTATAGGGACAGGGCGATACACTGAAGCTTTCTTT. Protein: CASSIGTGRYTEAFF.